The 24 T cell receptor beta chains below were found in one sample sequenced in a study of T cell responses to AZD1222 COVID-19 vaccine. Assay: immunoSEQ multiplex PCR; the TCRdb copy retains only in-frame clones and omits some. This sample has 150,000 to 200,000 clones; approximately 90% occur once, and the top ten carry under 7.5%. The sequenced sample was peripheral blood, obtained on day 0 of AZD1222 vaccination. These receptors were obtained from an adult in good health.

The chain joins TRBV24-1 to TRBJ2-2, with 8 nucleotides matching TRBD1. Germline CDR1 reads KGHDR; CDR2 reads SFDVKD. V lost 4 bases to trimming and J lost 6 bases; unmatched junction nucleotides: 12. The CDR3 has 17 amino acids. For the CDR3, the DNA is TGTGCCACCAGTGACCCAAAGACAGGGGCGGCTTCCGGGGAGCTGTTTTTT. Translation gives CATSDPKTGAASGELFF.

V gene TRBV6-6 combines with J gene TRBJ1-4, with TRBD1 matching 7 bases. With V trimmed by 1 base and J by 5 bases, 4 bases remained unmatched. CDR1 and CDR2 (germline): MNHNY, SVGAGI (reference sequence). CDR3 length: 15 amino acids. The CDR3 is CASSYWTGANEKLFF. The CDR3 nucleotides read TGTGCCAGCAGTTACTGGACAGGAGCAAATGAAAAACTGTTTTTT.

The chain combines TRBV5-4 with TRBJ2-7, with a tentative D call TRBD2 (5 bases). V dropped 4 bases and J dropped 7 bases, with 15 bases sitting between them. CDR3 length: 13 residues. Germline lookup yields CDR1 SGHNT and CDR2 YYREEE (reference sequence). CDR3 loop: CASSQTRNLEQYF. The CDR3 DNA is TGTGCCAGCAGCCAAACTAGGAACCTAGAGCAGTACTTC.

The rearrangement uses TRBV5-3 and TRBJ2-5; no definite D call. TRBV5-3 is identified as an open reading frame with a role that is uncertain. V dropped 3 bases and J dropped 4 bases, with 7 bases sitting between them. The CDR3 runs 12 residues. The CDR3 nucleotides read TGTGCCAGAAGCTGGCGAGTAGAGACCCAGTACTTC. Protein sequence: CARSWRVETQYF.

This rearrangement joins TRBV6-2 or TRBV6-3 to TRBJ1-2; D is unclear. With 2 bases removed from V and 3 bases from J, the gap between germline ends came to 19 bases. Germline values: CDR1 MNHEY, CDR2 SVGEGT. This CDR3 is 17 amino acids long. This CDR3 is CASSYPGEGGSHYGYTF. Written as DNA, the CDR3 is TGTGCCAGCAGTTACCCGGGCGAGGGAGGCTCTCACTATGGCTACACCTTC.

This sequence joins TRBV18 and TRBJ2-7, with 9 positions matching TRBD1. V lost 6 bases to trimming and J lost 1 base; unmatched junction nucleotides: 4. The CDR3 covers 14 residues. CDR1 and CDR2 from the germline V gene are KGHSH and LQKENI. CDR3 in DNA: TGTGCCAGCTCCCGGGACAGGGTTTCCTACGAGCAGTACTTC. Protein product: CASSRDRVSYEQYF.

The V and J genes are TRBV25-1 and TRBJ2-7; TRBD1 might be the D (5 bases). There are 13 residues in the CDR3. Germline-derived CDR1 and CDR2 are MGHDK and SYGVNS. The ends were cut back, 5 bases at V and 0 bases at J, with 8 bases in the middle. The CDR3 here is CASSRQSSYEQYF. In nucleotides, the CDR3 is TGTGCCAGCAGTCGACAGTCCTCCTACGAGCAGTACTTC.

The chain carries TRBV28 and TRBJ1-1, with 9 bases matching TRBD1. V was clipped by 6 bases and J by 2 bases; unmatched bases: 4. The CDR3 loop spans 14 amino acids. Looked up from germline, CDR1 is MDHEN and CDR2 is SYDVKM. CDR3 sequence reads: CASRPGQGNTEAFF. CDR3 DNA sequence: TGTGCCAGCAGACCGGGACAGGGAAACACTGAAGCTTTCTTT. Full variable domain (remainder filled in from reference TRBV28 and TRBJ1-1): DVKVTQSSRYLVKRTGEKVFLECVQDMDHENMFWYRQDPGLGLRLIYFSYDVKMKEKGDIPEGYSVSREKKERFSLILESASTNQTSMYLCASRPGQGNTEAFFGQGTRLTVV.

The rearrangement joins TRBV5-4 to TRBJ2-5; the D call may be TRBD1 or TRBD2 (5 bases each). Per the germline V gene, CDR1 is SGHNT and CDR2 is YYREEE (reference sequence). Trimming shortened V by 1 base and J by 5 bases, and 12 bases separated the two germline ends. This CDR3 is 14 amino acids long. The CDR3 sequence is CASSLMGVGETQYF. DNA for the CDR3: TGTGCCAGCAGCTTGATGGGGGTAGGGGAGACCCAGTACTTC.

The chain joins TRBV27 to TRBJ2-7; TRBD1 matches 10 bases. Germline values: CDR1 MNHEY, CDR2 SMNVEV (reference sequence). V lost 6 bases and J lost 1; bases outside the gene matches: 9. The CDR3 sequence is 16 residues long. This chain's CDR3 is CASSSEGQGSSYEQYF. The CDR3 nucleotides read TGTGCCAGCAGCTCCGAGGGACAGGGGTCTTCCTACGAGCAGTACTTC.

The J gene is TRBJ1-5, the V gene TRBV30; 10 bases match TRBD1. Trimming cost V 3 bases and J 0 bases; bases outside gene matches: 2. The CDR3 runs to 15 residues. The V gene's germline CDR1 is GTSNPN and CDR2 SVGIG (reference sequence). CDR3 sequence: CAWRRTGGSNQPQHF. CDR3 sequence (DNA): TGTGCCTGGAGACGGACAGGGGGTAGCAATCAGCCCCAGCATTTT.

The rearrangement links TRBV28 to TRBJ1-1; no definite D call. The CDR3 runs 14 residues. Germline-derived CDR1 and CDR2 are MDHEN and SYDVKM. V was cut by 7 bases and J by 4 bases, with 16 bases left in between. CDR3 sequence: CASIPPTRFTEAFF. CDR3 DNA sequence: TGTGCCAGCATCCCCCCGACCCGATTCACTGAAGCTTTCTTT.

The chain couples TRBV3-1 (or the pseudogene TRBV3-2) to TRBJ1-5; TRBD1 might be the D (5 bases). Trimming stripped 0 bases from V and 2 bases from J, with 8 bases between. The CDR3 runs to 15 residues. Germline assignment: CDR1 LGHDT and CDR2 YNNKEL (reference sequence). DNA of the CDR3: TGTGCCAGCAGCCAAGAGCCGGGGGGCAATCAGCCCCAGCATTTT. Protein product: CASSQEPGGNQPQHF.

The chain links TRBV7-6 to TRBJ2-7, with a weak D call TRBD1 (5 bases). The ends were cut back, 1 base at V and 1 base at J, with 11 bases in the middle. Germline CDR1 SGHVS, CDR2 FNYEAQ. The CDR3 has 15 residues. CDR3 bases: TGTGCCAGCAGCTTAGATCCAGGGTTTTCCTACGAGCAGTACTTC. As protein: CASSLDPGFSYEQYF.

J is TRBJ2-1 and V is TRBV18; D is unresolved. This CDR3 contains 16 residues. Germline CDR1 is KGHSH and CDR2 is LQKENI. V lost 5 bases, J lost 5 bases, and 19 bases lay in between. The CDR3 here is CASSTRVATDDNEQFF. The CDR3 DNA sequence: TGTGCCAGCTCAACACGAGTCGCGACGGACGACAATGAGCAGTTCTTC.

This clone was detected a few times. The chain uses TRBV5-4 and TRBJ2-5; D gene unclear. CDR3 length: 12 residues. V was trimmed by 3 bases and J by 1 base, leaving 4 bases between them. Germline V gene lookup returns CDR1 SGHNT and CDR2 YYREEE (reference sequence). The CDR3 reads CASSYLQETQYF. The DNA of the CDR3 is TGTGCCAGCAGCTACCTCCAAGAGACCCAGTACTTC.

CDR3 nucleotides: TGTGCCAGCAGCTTAACCCGAGGGGGTTCACCCCTCCACTTT. Residues: CASSLTRGGSPLHF. The gene calls are TRBV7-9 and TRBJ1-6; maybe TRBD1 (6 bases). CDR3 length: 14 amino acids. The germline V gene encodes CDR1 SEHNR and CDR2 FQNEAQ (reference sequence). The V end was cut by 2 bases, the J end by 9 bases, with 11 bases between.

The rearrangement uses TRBV24-1 and TRBJ1-5; possibly TRBD1 for D (6 bases). The CDR3 spans 17 residues. Germline CDR1 and CDR2: KGHDR and SFDVKD. Trimming took 5 bases from V and 2 from J, leaving 18 bases between them. In DNA, the CDR3 is TGTGCCACCAGTGGGCCTGAGAGAGGGGGAGGCAATCAGCCCCAGCATTTT. Translated: CATSGPERGGGNQPQHF.

The chain uses TRBV3-1 (or the pseudogene TRBV3-2) and TRBJ1-2; tentative D call: TRBD1 (6 bases). The CDR3 spans 16 residues. Germline CDR1 and CDR2: LGHDT and YNNKEL (reference sequence). The V end was cut by 4 bases, the J end by 3 bases, with 18 bases between. The CDR3 protein is CASSRDVGGRDYGYTF. DNA for the CDR3: TGTGCCAGCAGCCGCGATGTCGGGGGGCGAGACTATGGCTACACCTTC.

J is TRBJ2-5 and V is TRBV2; no clear D gene. Deletions cut 8 bases from V and 4 bases from J, with 11 bases between. Germline assignment: CDR1 SNHLY and CDR2 FYNNEI. This CDR3 spans 12 amino acids. The CDR3 region has the DNA TGTGCCAGCCGAATGGCAGTAGAGACCCAGTACTTC. This translates into CASRMAVETQYF.

V usage is TRBV6-6 and J usage is TRBJ1-4; D unclear. There are 14 residues in the CDR3. With 3 bases removed from V and 10 bases from J, the gap between germline ends came to 15 bases. Germline V gene lookup returns CDR1 MNHNY and CDR2 SVGAGI (reference sequence). This chain's CDR3 is CASSYSSQRAKLFF. CDR3 nucleotide sequence: TGTGCCAGCAGTTATTCGTCCCAACGGGCAAAACTGTTTTTT.

CDR3 DNA sequence: TGTGCCAGCAGCTGGGGCGGAACTAATGAAAAACTGTTTTTT. Translating gives CASSWGGTNEKLFF. The chain recombines TRBV7-6 with TRBJ1-4; D is possibly TRBD1 (5 bases). V lost 4 bases and J lost 1, with 7 bases in between. The CDR3 contains 14 residues. Germline V gene sequence: CDR1 SGHVS, CDR2 FNYEAQ. Complete variable domain (other parts from reference TRBV7-6 and TRBJ1-4): GAGVSQSPRYKVTKRGQDVALRCDPISGHVSLYWYRQALGQGPEFLTYFNYEAQQDKSGLPNDRFSAERPEGSISTLTIQRTEQRDSAMYRCASSWGGTNEKLFFGSGTQLSVL.

This clone was detected only once. The chain couples TRBV6-1 to TRBJ2-1; tentative D call: TRBD2 (6 bases). CDR3 size: 15 residues. The germline V and J ends were trimmed by 2 bases and 6 bases, with 14 bases remaining between them. Germline values: CDR1 MNHNS, CDR2 SASEGT. CDR3 DNA sequence: TGTGCCAGCAGTGAAAGCGGGCAAACAGCCAATGAGCAGTTCTTC. This sequence encodes CASSESGQTANEQFF.

V and J are TRBV6-5 and TRBJ1-1, with TRBD1 identical over 7 bases. The CDR3 totals 15 residues. Germline CDR1 and CDR2: MNHEY and SVGAGI. V shed 4 bases, J shed 3 bases, and the junction held 8 bases outside the gene matches. The CDR3 nucleotides are TGTGCCAGCAGTTCAATCAGGGGGTACGACACTGAAGCTTTCTTT. Translation gives CASSSIRGYDTEAFF.